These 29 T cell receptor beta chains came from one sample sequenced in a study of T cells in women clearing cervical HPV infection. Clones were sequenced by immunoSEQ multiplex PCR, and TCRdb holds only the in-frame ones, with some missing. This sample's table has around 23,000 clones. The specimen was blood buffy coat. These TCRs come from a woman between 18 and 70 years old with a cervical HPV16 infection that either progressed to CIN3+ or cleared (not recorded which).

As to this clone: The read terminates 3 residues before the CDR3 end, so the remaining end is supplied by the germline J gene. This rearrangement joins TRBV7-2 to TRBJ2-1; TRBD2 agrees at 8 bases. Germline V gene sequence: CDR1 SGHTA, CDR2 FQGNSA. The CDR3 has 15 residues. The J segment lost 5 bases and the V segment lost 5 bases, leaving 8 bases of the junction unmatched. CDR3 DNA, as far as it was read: TGTGCCAGCAGCCCTCGTTCGGGGGGGAACAATGAG. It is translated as CASSPRSGGNNE. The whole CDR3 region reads CASSPRSGGNNEQFF.

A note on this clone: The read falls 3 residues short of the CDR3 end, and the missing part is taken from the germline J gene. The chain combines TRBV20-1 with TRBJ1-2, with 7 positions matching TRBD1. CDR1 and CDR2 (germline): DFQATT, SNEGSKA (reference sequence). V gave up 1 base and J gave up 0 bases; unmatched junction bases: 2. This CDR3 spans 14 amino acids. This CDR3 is CSARGDSANYGYTF. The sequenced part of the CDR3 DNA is TGCAGTGCTAGAGGGGACAGCGCTAACTATGGC.

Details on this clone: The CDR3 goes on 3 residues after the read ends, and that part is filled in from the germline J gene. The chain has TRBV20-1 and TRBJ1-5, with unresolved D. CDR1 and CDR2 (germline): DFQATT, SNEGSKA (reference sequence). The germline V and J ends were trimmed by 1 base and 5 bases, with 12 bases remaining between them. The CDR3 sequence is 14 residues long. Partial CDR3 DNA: TGCAGTGCTAGAGTCTCCGGTCTGGATCAGCCC. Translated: CSARVSGLDQP. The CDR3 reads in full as CSARVSGLDQPQHF.

CDR3 DNA, as far as it was read: TGCAGCGTTGAAAGGGTAGTTCATGGC. Residues: CSVERVVHG. The whole CDR3 protein reads CSVERVVHGYTF. This rearrangement joins TRBV29-1 to TRBJ1-2, with unresolved D. The read stops 3 residues short of the end of the CDR3; the missing end is completed from the germline J gene. The CDR3 is 12 amino acids. V lost 2 bases to trimming and J lost 6 bases, with 10 bases between them. Germline CDR1 is SQVTM and CDR2 is ANQGSEA.

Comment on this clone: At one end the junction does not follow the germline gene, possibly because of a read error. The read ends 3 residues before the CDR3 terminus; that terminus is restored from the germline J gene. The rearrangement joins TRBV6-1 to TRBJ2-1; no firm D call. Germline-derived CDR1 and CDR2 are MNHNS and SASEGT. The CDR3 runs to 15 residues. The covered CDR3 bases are TGTGTCAGCAGTGCCTCCTCGGGCTCCTACAATGAG. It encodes CVSSASSGSYNE. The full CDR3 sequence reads CVSSASSGSYNEQFF.

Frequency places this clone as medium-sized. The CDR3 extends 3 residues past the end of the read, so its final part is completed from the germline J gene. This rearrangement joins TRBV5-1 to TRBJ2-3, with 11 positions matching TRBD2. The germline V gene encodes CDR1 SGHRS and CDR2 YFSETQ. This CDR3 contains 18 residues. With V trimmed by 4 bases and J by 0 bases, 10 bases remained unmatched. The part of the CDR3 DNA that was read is TGCGCCAGCAGCGGGACTAGCGGACCGTCTTCTAGCACAGATACG. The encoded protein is CASSGTSGPSSSTDT. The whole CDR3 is CASSGTSGPSSSTDTQYF.

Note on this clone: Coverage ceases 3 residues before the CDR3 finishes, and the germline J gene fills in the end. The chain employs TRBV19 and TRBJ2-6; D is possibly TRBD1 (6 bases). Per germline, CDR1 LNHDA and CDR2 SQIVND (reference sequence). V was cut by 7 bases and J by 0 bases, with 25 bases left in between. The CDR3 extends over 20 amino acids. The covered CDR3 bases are TGTGCCAGTATCCTGGGACAATGGGACCCCCGAAACTCTGGGGCCAACGTC. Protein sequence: CASILGQWDPRNSGANV. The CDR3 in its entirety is CASILGQWDPRNSGANVLTF. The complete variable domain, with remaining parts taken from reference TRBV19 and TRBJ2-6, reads DGGITQSPKYLFRKEGQNVTLSCEQNLNHDAMYWYRQDPGQGLRLIYYSQIVNDFQKGDIAEGYSVSREKKESFPLTVTSAQKNPTAFYLCASILGQWDPRNSGANVLTFGAGSRLTVL.

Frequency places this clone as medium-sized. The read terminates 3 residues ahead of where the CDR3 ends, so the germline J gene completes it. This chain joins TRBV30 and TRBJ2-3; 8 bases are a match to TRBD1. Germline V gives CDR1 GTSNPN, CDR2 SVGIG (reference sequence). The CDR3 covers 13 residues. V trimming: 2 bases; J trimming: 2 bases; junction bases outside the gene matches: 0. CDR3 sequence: CAWSQGATDTQYF. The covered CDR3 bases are TGTGCCTGGAGTCAGGGGGCCACAGATACG.

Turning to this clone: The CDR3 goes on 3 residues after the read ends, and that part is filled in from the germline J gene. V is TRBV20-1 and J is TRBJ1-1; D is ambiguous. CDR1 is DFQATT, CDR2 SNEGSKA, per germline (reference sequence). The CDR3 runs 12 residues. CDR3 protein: CRGRCVNTEAFF. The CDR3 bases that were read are TGCAGGGGTAGATGCGTGAACACTGAA.

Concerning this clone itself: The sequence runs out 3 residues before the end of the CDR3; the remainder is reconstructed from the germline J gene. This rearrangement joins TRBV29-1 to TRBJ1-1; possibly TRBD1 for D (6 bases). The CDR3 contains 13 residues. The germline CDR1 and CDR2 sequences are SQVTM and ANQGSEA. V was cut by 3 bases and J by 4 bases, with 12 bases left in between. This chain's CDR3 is CSVDRGAPTEAFF. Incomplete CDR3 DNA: TGCAGCGTTGACCGGGGGGCGCCCACTGAA.

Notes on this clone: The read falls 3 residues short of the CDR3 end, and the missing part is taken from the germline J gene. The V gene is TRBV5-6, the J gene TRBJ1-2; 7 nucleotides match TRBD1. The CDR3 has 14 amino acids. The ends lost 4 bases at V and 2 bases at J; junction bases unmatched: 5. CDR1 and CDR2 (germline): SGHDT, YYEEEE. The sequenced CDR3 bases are TGTGCCAGCAGCACGCTGACAGGGAACTATGGC. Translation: CASSTLTGNYG. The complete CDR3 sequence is CASSTLTGNYGYTF.

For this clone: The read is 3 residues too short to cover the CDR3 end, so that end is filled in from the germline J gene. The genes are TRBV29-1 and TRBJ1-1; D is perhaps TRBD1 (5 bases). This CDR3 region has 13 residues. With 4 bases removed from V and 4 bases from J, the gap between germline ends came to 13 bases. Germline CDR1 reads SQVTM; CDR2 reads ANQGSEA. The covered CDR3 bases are TGCAGCGTTGGGGGCAGGGAGGGCACTGAA. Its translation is CSVGGREGTE. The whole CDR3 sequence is CSVGGREGTEAFF.

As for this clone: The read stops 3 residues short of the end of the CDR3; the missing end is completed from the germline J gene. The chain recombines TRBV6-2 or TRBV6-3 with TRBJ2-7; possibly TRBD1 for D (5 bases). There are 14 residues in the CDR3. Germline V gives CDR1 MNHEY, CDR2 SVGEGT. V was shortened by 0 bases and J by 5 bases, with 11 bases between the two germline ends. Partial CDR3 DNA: TGTGCCAGCAGTTACTCGACAGAGCCGGACGAG. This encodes CASSYSTEPDE. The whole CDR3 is CASSYSTEPDEQYF.

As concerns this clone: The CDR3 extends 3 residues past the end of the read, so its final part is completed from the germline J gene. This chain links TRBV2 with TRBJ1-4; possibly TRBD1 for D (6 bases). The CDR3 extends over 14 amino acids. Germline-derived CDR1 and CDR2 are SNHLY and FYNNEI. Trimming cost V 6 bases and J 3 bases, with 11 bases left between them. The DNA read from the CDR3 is TGTGCCAGCAGGATGGACAGAGCTAATGAAAAA. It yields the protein CASRMDRANEK. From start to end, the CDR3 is CASRMDRANEKLFF.

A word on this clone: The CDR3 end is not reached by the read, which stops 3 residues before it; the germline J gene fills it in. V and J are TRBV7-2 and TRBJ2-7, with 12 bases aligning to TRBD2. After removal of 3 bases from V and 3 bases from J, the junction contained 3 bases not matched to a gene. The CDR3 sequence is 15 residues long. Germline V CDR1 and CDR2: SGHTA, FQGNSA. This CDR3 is CASSFQLAGGYEQYF. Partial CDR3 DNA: TGTGCCAGCAGCTTTCAACTAGCGGGAGGCTACGAG.

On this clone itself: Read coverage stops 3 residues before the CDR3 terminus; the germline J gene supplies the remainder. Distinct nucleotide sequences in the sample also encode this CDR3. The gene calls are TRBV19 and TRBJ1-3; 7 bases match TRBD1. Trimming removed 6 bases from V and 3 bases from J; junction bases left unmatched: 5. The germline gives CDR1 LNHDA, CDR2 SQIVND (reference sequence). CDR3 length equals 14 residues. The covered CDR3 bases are TGTGCCAGTAGGAAGGACAGGATTGGAAACACC. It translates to CASRKDRIGNT. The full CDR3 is CASRKDRIGNTIYF.

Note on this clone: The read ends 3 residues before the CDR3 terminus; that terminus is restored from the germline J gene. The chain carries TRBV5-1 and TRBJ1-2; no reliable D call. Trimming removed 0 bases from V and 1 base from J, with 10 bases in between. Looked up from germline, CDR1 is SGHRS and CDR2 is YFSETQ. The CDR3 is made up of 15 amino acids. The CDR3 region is CASSLAETDNYGYTF. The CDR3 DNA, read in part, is TGCGCCAGCAGCTTGGCCGAAACAGATAACTATGGC.

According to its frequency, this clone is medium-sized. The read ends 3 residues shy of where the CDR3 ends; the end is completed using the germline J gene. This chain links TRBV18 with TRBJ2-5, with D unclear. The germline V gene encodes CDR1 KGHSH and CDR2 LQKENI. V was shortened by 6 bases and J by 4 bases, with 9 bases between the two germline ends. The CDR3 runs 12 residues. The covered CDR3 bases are TGTGCCAGCTCCGACCAGGCAGAGACC. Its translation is CASSDQAET. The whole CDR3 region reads CASSDQAETQYF.

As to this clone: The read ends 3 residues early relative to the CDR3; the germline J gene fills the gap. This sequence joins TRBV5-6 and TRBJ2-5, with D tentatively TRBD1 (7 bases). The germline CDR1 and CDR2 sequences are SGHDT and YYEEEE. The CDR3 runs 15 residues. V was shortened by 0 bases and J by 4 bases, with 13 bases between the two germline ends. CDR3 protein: CASSLARGARETQYF. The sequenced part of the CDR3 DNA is TGTGCCAGCAGCTTGGCCAGGGGGGCGCGAGAGACC.

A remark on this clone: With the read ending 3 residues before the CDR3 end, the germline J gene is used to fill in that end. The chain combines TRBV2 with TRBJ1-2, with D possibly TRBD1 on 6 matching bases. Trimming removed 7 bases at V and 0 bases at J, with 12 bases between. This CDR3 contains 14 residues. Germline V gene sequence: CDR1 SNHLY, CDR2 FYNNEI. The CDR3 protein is CASIPTGSNYGYTF. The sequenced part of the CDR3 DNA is TGTGCCAGCATCCCTACAGGGTCTAACTATGGC.

The CDR3: CASTMEYSNYGYTF. Incomplete CDR3 DNA: TGTGCCAGCACCATGGAATACAGTAACTATGGC. The chain couples TRBV7-9 to TRBJ1-2, with no clear D. Read data end 3 residues before the CDR3 end; the end is taken from the germline J gene. V lost 7 bases to trimming and J lost 1 base, with 13 bases between them. There are 14 residues in the CDR3. Germline V gene sequence: CDR1 SEHNR, CDR2 FQNEAQ (reference sequence).

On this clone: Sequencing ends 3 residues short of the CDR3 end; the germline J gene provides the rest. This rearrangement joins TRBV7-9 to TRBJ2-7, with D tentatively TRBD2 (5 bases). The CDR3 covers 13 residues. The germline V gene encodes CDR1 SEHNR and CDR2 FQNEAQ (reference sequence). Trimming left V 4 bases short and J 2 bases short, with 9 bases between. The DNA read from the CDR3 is TGTGCCAGCAGCTCAACTAGTACCTACGAG. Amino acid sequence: CASSSTSTYE. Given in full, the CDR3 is CASSSTSTYEQYF.

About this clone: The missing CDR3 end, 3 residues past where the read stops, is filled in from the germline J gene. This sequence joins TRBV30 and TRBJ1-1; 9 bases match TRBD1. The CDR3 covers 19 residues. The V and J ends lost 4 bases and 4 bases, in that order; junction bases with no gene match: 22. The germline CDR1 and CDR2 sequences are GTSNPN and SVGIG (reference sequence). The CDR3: CAWILGRRDRVFLGTEAFF. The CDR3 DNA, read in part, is TGTGCCTGGATATTGGGCAGACGGGACAGGGTATTTTTAGGCACTGAA.

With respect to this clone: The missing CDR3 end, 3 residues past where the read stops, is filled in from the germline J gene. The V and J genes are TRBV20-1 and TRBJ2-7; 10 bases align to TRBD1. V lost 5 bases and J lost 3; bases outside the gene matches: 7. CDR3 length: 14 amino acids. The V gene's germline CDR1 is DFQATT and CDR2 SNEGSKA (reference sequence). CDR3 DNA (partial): TGCAGTGCTCGGCGGGACAGGGGTATCTACGAG. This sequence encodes CSARRDRGIYE. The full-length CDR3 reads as CSARRDRGIYEQYF.

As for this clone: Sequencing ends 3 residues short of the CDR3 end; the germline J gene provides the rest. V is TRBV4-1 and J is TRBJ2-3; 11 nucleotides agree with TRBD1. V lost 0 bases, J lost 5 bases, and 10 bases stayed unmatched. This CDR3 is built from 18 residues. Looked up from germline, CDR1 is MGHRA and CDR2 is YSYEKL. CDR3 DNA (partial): TGCGCCAGCAGCCAAGAACCCCCCGGGACAGGGGGTCTAGATACG. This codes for CASSQEPPGTGGLDT. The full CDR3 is CASSQEPPGTGGLDTQYF.

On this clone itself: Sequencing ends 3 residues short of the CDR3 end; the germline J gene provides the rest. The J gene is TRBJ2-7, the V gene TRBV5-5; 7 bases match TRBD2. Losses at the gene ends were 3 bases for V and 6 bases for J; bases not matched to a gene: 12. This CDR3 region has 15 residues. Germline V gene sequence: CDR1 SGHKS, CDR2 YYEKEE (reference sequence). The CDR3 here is CASSWDQRGYPEQYF. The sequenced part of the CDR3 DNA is TGTGCCAGCAGCTGGGATCAGCGGGGTTATCCCGAG.

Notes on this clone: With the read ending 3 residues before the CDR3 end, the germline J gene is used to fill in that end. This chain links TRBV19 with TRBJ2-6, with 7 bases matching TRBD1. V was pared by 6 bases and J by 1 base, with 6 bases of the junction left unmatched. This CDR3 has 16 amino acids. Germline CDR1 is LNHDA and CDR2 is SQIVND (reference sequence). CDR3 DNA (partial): TGTGCCAGTAGCCCGGGACAGTATTCTGGGGCCAACGTC. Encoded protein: CASSPGQYSGANV. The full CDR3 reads CASSPGQYSGANVLTF.

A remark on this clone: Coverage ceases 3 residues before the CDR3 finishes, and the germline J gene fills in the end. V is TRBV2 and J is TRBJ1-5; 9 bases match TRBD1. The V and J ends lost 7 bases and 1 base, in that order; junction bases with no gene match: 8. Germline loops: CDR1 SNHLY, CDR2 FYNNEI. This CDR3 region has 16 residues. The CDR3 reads CASNGQGPRSNQPQHF. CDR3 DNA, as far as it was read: TGTGCCAGCAACGGACAGGGGCCCCGGAGCAATCAGCCC.

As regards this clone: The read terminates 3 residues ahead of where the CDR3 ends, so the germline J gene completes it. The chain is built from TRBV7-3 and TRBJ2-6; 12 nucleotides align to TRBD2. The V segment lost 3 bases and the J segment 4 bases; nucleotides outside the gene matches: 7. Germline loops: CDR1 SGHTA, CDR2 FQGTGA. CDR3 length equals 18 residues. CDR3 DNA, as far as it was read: TGTGCCAGCAGCTTTGCTAGCGGGGGGGCCCTCGGGGCCAACGTC. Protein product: CASSFASGGALGANV. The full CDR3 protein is CASSFASGGALGANVLTF.